Described below is a single TCR beta chain sequence and its context. Its cognate antigen is unknown. The sample belongs to a study of cytomegalovirus exposure and HLA in healthy donors. General study results and limits: A later analysis found TCR association rates differed by HLA locus, highest for DRB1 and lowest for HLA-C. Earlier analysis looked at TCR beta V segments, and most were productive about 87% or about 30% of the time.

Vbeta (60) and Jbeta (13) primers were used in the PCR. Repertoires were generated with immunoSEQ multiplex PCR, while TCRdb's copy carries only in-frame clones and drops some. The sample has roughly 100,000 clones; 76% are singletons. The source of this sequence is a man aged 40-55 years in good health and CMV-seropositive. Sequencing used PBMCs.

Here the CDR3 reads CAWSVGTGMGQYF. The CDR3 region has the DNA TGTGCCTGGAGTGTAGGAACAGGGATGGGGCAGTATTTT. The chain joins TRBV30 to TRBJ2-3; maybe TRBD1 (6 bases). Looked up from germline, CDR1 is GTSNPN and CDR2 is SVGIG (reference sequence). The CDR3 sequence is 13 residues long. V lost 0 bases, J lost 11 bases, and 15 bases lay in between.